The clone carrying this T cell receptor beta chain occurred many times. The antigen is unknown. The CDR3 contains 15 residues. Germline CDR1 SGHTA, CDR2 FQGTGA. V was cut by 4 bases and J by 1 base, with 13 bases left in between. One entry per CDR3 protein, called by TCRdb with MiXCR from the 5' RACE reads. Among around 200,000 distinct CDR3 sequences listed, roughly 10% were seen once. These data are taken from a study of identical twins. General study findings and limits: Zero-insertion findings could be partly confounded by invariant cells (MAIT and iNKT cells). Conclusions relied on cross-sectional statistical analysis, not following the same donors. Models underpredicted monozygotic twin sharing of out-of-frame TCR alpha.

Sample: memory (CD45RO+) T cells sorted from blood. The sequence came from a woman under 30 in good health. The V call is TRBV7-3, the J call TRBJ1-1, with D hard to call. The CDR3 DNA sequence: TGTGCCAGCAGCTCCTTCCACCAATCGAACACTGAAGCTTTCTTT. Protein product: CASSSFHQSNTEAFF.